The 20 T cell receptor beta chains reported below all come from one sample, sequenced in a study of molecular identifiers for immune sequencing clone quantification. Via MiXCR, TCRdb re-called the PCR reads, giving one row per CDR3 protein. The sample yields hundreds of thousands of distinct CDR3 sequences, about 21% seen once. Source material: naive CD8+ T cells from blood, with Jurkat cell RNA spiked in. Subset in this sample: FACS-sorted CD8+CD4-CCR7+CD45RA+ naive T cells. These receptors were obtained from a human donor in good health. Some libraries in this study had Jurkat cell RNA spiked in.

This clonotype was recorded a few times. V and J are TRBV4-3 and TRBJ1-3; possible D gene TRBD1, 6 bases. Deletions cut 1 base from V and 4 bases from J, with 11 bases between. The CDR3 spans 15 residues. From germline, CDR1 is LGHNA and CDR2 YSLEER. The CDR3, as DNA: TGCGCCAGCAGCCAAGGAACAGGGTTCGGAAACACCATATATTTT. Translated, it gives CASSQGTGFGNTIYF.

This clonotype occurred many times. This chain uses TRBV19 with TRBJ2-5; D gene uncertain. The CDR3 sequence is 13 residues long. CDR1 is LNHDA, CDR2 SQIVND, per germline (reference sequence). With 3 bases removed from V and 4 bases from J, the gap between germline ends came to 9 bases. CDR3: CASSIRGGETQYF. In DNA, the CDR3 is TGTGCCAGTAGTATCCGCGGCGGAGAGACCCAGTACTTC.

This clonotype occurred many times. The J gene is TRBJ1-4, the V gene TRBV27; TRBD1 agrees at 10 bases. The J segment lost 7 bases and the V segment lost 4 bases, leaving 9 bases of the junction unmatched. The CDR3 covers 16 residues. Germline V lookup: CDR1 MNHEY, CDR2 SMNVEV (reference sequence). The CDR3: CASSWGTGATGEKLFF. CDR3 bases: TGTGCCAGCAGTTGGGGGACAGGGGCCACAGGTGAAAAACTGTTTTTT.

Notes on this clonotype: This may arise from a read error, as a much more abundant clone is one base away. This chain uses TRBV5-8 with TRBJ2-3; possibly TRBD2 for D (6 bases). Germline V gene lookup returns CDR1 SGHTS and CDR2 YDEGEE. V gave up 2 bases and J gave up 5 bases, with 12 bases separating them. The length of the CDR3 is 14 residues. The CDR3 coding sequence is TGTGCCAGCAGCTTCCGGGGGAACCTAGATACGCAGTATTTT. Translating it yields CASSFRGNLDTQYF.

There are many counts of this clonotype. The chain links TRBV5-1 to TRBJ1-4; D perhaps matches TRBD1 (5 bases). V was clipped by 0 bases and J by 8 bases, with 11 bases between them. The CDR3 contains 14 residues. Germline V gives CDR1 SGHRS, CDR2 YFSETQ. The CDR3, as DNA: TGCGCCAGCAGCTTGGGCGACAGAGCAGAAAAACTGTTTTTT. Translation: CASSLGDRAEKLFF.

The table lists this clonotype with many counts. The rearrangement uses TRBV3-1 and TRBJ2-2, with D uncertain. Between the trimmed V and J ends, which lost 9 bases and 4 bases, there was a span of 9 bases. The CDR3 runs 12 residues. Germline V gene sequence: CDR1 LGHDT, CDR2 YNNKEL (reference sequence). The CDR3 loop is CASSYGTGELFF. The CDR3 DNA sequence: TGTGCCAGTAGTTACGGCACCGGGGAGCTGTTTTTT.

This clonotype was detected ten times or more. The CDR3 bases are TGTGCCAGTAGCGTCGGCCATACGCAGTATTTT. Its protein product is CASSVGHTQYF. The chain uses TRBV19 and TRBJ2-3; D is ambiguous. The CDR3 is made up of 11 amino acids. Germline assignment: CDR1 LNHDA and CDR2 SQIVND (reference sequence). Trimming took 6 bases from V and 7 from J, leaving 8 bases between them.

In its sample, this clonotype was seen many times. The chain links TRBV6-5 to TRBJ2-7; maybe TRBD2 (5 bases). The germline gives CDR1 MNHEY, CDR2 SVGAGI. This CDR3 has 14 residues. Trimming shortened V by 2 bases and J by 3 bases, and 11 bases separated the two germline ends. DNA of the CDR3: TGTGCCAGCAGTTACCGGGCAGGACTCTACGAGCAGTACTTC. Translated, it gives CASSYRAGLYEQYF.

A few counts support this clonotype. The gene calls are TRBV24-1 and TRBJ2-1; 8 bases fit TRBD2. V lost 2 bases to trimming and J lost 4 bases; unmatched junction nucleotides: 15. The CDR3 covers 19 residues. The germline V gene has CDR1 KGHDR and CDR2 SFDVKD. This CDR3 reads CATSDSRGRRGALYNEQFF. The CDR3 DNA follows: TGTGCCACCAGTGATTCTAGGGGTAGGCGGGGGGCCTTATACAATGAGCAGTTCTTC.

V is TRBV18 and J is TRBJ2-1, with TRBD2 identical over 9 bases. CDR3 length: 16 amino acids. V was clipped by 7 bases and J by 3 bases; unmatched bases: 10. Germline V gene sequence: CDR1 KGHSH, CDR2 LQKENI. In nucleotides, the CDR3 is TGTGCCAGCTTAGCCCCCGTAGCGGGGGTCTACAATGAGCAGTTCTTC. Its translation is CASLAPVAGVYNEQFF.

The sample holds many counts of this clonotype. The chain has TRBV6-5 and TRBJ1-1, with D unclear. The CDR3 consists of 11 residues. CDR1 and CDR2 from the germline V gene are MNHEY and SVGAGI. V lost 6 bases and J 7 bases, leaving 9 bases between the germline ends. The CDR3 sequence is CASSRDHEAFF. Here the CDR3 DNA reads TGTGCCAGCAGCCGCGACCATGAAGCTTTCTTT.

In this sample, this clonotype turned up many times. The DNA of the CDR3 is TGCAGTGCTAGCCCAGGTTTGGGTTCTGGGGCCAACGTCCTGACTTTC. Translation: CSASPGLGSGANVLTF. The chain recombines TRBV20-1 with TRBJ2-6; D is ambiguous. Germline V gene lookup returns CDR1 DFQATT and CDR2 SNEGSKA (reference sequence). V lost 3 bases, J lost 1 base, and 13 bases lay in between. This CDR3 has 16 residues.

In its sample, this clonotype was seen many times. The chain is built from TRBV20-1 and TRBJ1-1, with D unclear. Germline V lookup: CDR1 DFQATT, CDR2 SNEGSKA (reference sequence). The length of the CDR3 is 15 residues. Trimming left V 0 bases short and J 3 bases short, with 14 bases between. The CDR3 DNA reads TGCAGTGCTAGAGATATGGCATCACCCCACACTGAAGCTTTCTTT. This encodes CSARDMASPHTEAFF.

This clonotype was recorded at least ten times. CDR3 in amino acids: CASSSYNLGLAGGVYQETQYF. The DNA of the CDR3 is TGTGCCAGCAGCTCCTACAACCTTGGACTAGCGGGGGGCGTGTACCAAGAGACCCAGTACTTC. The rearrangement uses TRBV7-8 and TRBJ2-5; the match to TRBD2 covers 14 bases. The CDR3 loop spans 21 amino acids. CDR1 SGHVS and CDR2 FQNEAQ come from the germline V gene. The J segment lost 0 bases and the V segment lost 4 bases, leaving 16 bases of the junction unmatched.

There are many counts of this clonotype. This sequence joins TRBV24-1 and TRBJ2-2; TRBD1 matches 8 bases. This CDR3 is built from 16 residues. The germline V gene has CDR1 KGHDR and CDR2 SFDVKD. The V segment lost 4 bases and the J segment 3 bases; nucleotides outside the gene matches: 6. This chain's CDR3 is CATSEAGTGDTGELFF. CDR3 DNA sequence: TGTGCCACCAGTGAGGCCGGGACAGGAGACACCGGGGAGCTGTTTTTT.

Ten or more counts support this clonotype. V and J are TRBV29-1 and TRBJ1-1; the D gene is possibly TRBD1 (6 bases). Trimming stripped 3 bases from V and 0 bases from J, with 11 bases between. The CDR3 is made up of 14 amino acids. Germline V gene lookup returns CDR1 SQVTM and CDR2 ANQGSEA. The CDR3 protein is CSVDVRDMNTEAFF. CDR3 coding DNA: TGCAGCGTTGATGTGCGGGACATGAACACTGAAGCTTTCTTT. Complete variable domain (other parts from reference TRBV29-1 and TRBJ1-1): SAVISQKPSRDICQRGTSLTIQCQVDSQVTMMFWYRQQPGQSLTLIATANQGSEATYESGFVIDKFPISRPNLTFSTLTVSNMSPEDSSIYLCSVDVRDMNTEAFFGQGTRLTVV.

A word on this clonotype: One end of the junction varies from germline; a read error may be responsible. The chain links TRBV12-3 or TRBV12-4 to TRBJ2-1; D may be TRBD1 (6 bases). The CDR3 loop spans 15 amino acids. CDR3 bases: TGTGCCGGCAGTTTAGGGGGTAGCTCCTACAATGAGCAGTTCTTC. This gives the protein CAGSLGGSSYNEQFF.

This clonotype was seen once. Possible read error: a much larger clone is one base away. The chain has TRBV20-1 and TRBJ2-7; D possibly corresponds to TRBD1 (5 bases). The CDR3 runs to 14 residues. V lost 0 bases to trimming and J lost 6 bases, with 15 bases between them. The germline V gene has CDR1 DFQATT and CDR2 SNEGSKA (reference sequence). The CDR3 nucleotides are TGCAGTGCTAGAGATTTACAGGCTATGAGCGAGCAGTACTTC. Translated: CSARDLQAMSEQYF.

Points on this clonotype: This may arise from a read error, as a much more abundant clone is one base away. This chain uses TRBV7-9 with TRBJ1-4, with no clear D. This CDR3 region has 15 residues. V gave up 5 bases and J gave up 10 bases, with 20 bases separating them. Germline-derived CDR1 and CDR2 are SEHNR and FQNEAQ (reference sequence). The CDR3 spells CASSREEVQSGKLFF. The CDR3 coding sequence is TGTGCCAGCAGCCGAGAAGAGGTACAGAGTGGAAAACTGTTTTTT. Using reference TRBV7-9 and TRBJ1-4 for the parts outside the CDR3, the full variable domain is DTGVSQNPRHKITKRGQNVTFRCDPISEHNRLYWYRQTLGQGPEFLTYFQNEAQLEKSRLLSDRFSAERPKGSFSTLEIQRTEQGDSAMYLCASSREEVQSGKLFFGSGTQLSVL.

As to this clonotype: This may arise from a read error, as a much more abundant clone is one base away. V is TRBV20-1 and J is TRBJ2-5, with no clear D. Looked up from germline, CDR1 is DFQATT and CDR2 is SNEGSKA (reference sequence). The CDR3 is 13 amino acids. V gave up 5 bases and J gave up 2 bases, with 12 bases separating them. Written as DNA, the CDR3 is TGCAGTGCTGGAGCTGGACCTCAAGAGACCCAGTACTTC. It translates to CSAGAGPQETQYF.